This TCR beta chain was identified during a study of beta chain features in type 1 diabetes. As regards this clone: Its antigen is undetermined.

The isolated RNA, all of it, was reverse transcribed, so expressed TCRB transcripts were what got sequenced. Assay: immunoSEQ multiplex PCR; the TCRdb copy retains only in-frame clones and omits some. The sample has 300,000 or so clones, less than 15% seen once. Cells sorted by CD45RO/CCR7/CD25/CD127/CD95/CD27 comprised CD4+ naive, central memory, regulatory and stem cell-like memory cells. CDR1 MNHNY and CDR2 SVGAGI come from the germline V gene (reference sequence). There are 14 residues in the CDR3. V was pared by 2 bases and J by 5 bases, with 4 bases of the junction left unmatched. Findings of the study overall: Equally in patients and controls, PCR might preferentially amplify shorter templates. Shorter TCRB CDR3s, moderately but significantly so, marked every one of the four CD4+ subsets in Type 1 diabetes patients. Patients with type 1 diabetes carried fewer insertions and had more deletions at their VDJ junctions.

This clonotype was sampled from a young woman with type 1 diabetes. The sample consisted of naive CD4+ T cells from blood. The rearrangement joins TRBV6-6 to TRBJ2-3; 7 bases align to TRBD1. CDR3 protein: CASSYRGGVDTQYF. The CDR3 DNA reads TGTGCCAGCAGTTACAGAGGGGGCGTAGATACGCAGTATTTT.